A single T cell receptor beta chain is shown here with its context. These data originate in a study of cytomegalovirus exposure and HLA in healthy donors. The CDR3 sequence is 12 residues long. V lost 7 bases to trimming and J lost 7 bases, with 11 bases between them. Germline loops: CDR1 MNHEY, CDR2 SVGAGI. This PCR relied on a set of 60 Vbeta primers and 13 Jbeta primers. Some clones are missing from TCRdb's copy, which holds only in-frame ones; the method was immunoSEQ multiplex PCR. The table records 150,000 to 200,000 clones, about 75% of them present only once. The sample was PBMCs. The clonotype was recovered from a female donor in good health and CMV-seronegative. The chain recombines TRBV6-5 with TRBJ1-5; D is possibly TRBD1 (5 bases). The CDR3 bases are TGTGCCAGCAAGCAGGGTGCGCAGCCCCAGCATTTT. This codes for CASKQGAQPQHF.